The present entry profiles one T cell receptor beta chain with its context. This specimen comes from a study of control samples from healthy donors and cancer patients. The germline V and J ends were trimmed by 0 bases and 5 bases, with 11 bases remaining between them. This CDR3 spans 16 amino acids. Germline V gives CDR1 KGHSY, CDR2 FQNENV. Sequenced by immunoSEQ multiplex PCR; TCRdb stores in-frame clones only, minus some. The sample lists 110,000 or so clones; 90% were seen once. Sequencing was carried out using blood. The genes are TRBV16 and TRBJ1-6; tentatively, D is TRBD1 (5 bases). The TCR sequence derives from a human donor in good health. The donor label of this sample is uncertain. The CDR3 loop reads CASSQSNPGNNSPLHF. The CDR3 DNA is TGTGCCAGCAGCCAATCTAATCCAGGGAATAATTCACCCCTCCACTTT.